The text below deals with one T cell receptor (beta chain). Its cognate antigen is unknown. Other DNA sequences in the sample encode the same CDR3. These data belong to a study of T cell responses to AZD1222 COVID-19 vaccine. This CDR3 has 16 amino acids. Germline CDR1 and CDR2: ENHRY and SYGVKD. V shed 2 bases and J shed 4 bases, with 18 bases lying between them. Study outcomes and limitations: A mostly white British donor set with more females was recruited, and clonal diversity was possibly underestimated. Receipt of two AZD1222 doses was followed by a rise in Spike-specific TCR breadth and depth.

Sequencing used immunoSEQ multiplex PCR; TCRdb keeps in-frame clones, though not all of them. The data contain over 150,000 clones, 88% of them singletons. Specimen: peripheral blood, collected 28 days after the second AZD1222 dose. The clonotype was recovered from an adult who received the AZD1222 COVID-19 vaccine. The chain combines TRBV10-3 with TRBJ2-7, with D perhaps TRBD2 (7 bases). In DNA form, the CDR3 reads TGTGCCATCAGTGAGGGTGGGGGGGCGGCGGGATACGAGCAGTACTTC. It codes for CAISEGGGAAGYEQYF.